This TCR beta chain was sequenced during a study of T cells after yellow fever vaccination (dated by TCRdb to the late 2010s). Concerning the study at large: Libraries from fractions with low cell numbers were prepared with the SMART-Seq v4 Ultra Low Input RNA kit. Bulk TCR alpha and beta repertoires were sequenced longitudinally to track T-cell clones before and after primary and booster YFV17D yellow fever vaccination. Two healthy male donors, one aged 18 to 30 and one aged 30 to 39 years, were included in the cohort. Blood was collected at multiple timepoints before and after primary and secondary immunization, and bulk PBMC replicates and cell subsets were isolated. What the work shows at the level of the full study, not this receptor alone: Because abundant contaminating clonotypes from the bulk population could be contained in FACS-sorted repertoires, computational filtering was required. The secondary T-cell response was weaker than the primary response but faster, peaking on day 5 instead of day 15. A small share of clonotypes occurred in both CD4 and CD8 compartments, likely arising from convergent recombination. After the booster, most of the clones that had expanded following primary vaccination were detected again (roughly 97% of CD4 and 88% of CD8), which suggests that memory was broadly maintained. Because the study included only two donors, the extent to which the findings can be generalized is limited.

Looking up the germline V gene yields CDR1 SGHRS and CDR2 YFSETQ. The CDR3 spans 15 residues, from the cysteine through the phenylalanine. CDR3 DNA is the only sequence kept; it has 45 bases, read in frame from the first base. V and J are trimmed by 6 bases and 8 bases, and the gene matches miss 12 bases of the junction. TCR cDNA was made using 5'RACE template switching, a step that added a universal primer site and unique molecular identifiers. Priming of cDNA synthesis was performed from both the TCR alpha and TCR beta constant segments. Libraries were amplified in two PCR steps, with sample barcodes and sequencing adapters added in the second step. Libraries were sequenced on Illumina HiSeq 2500 (2x100 bp) or NovaSeq (2x150 bp). From the authors' description of their analysis: Reads were demultiplexed and collapsed into UMI consensus sequences with MIGEC, and V(D)J alignment was performed with MiXCR. Clonotypes responding to the vaccine were identified with edgeR on replicate PBMC samples, with the criteria of FDR below 0.01 and a log2 fold change above 5 up to day 15. Each bulk clonotype was labeled CD4 or CD8 based on which sequenced repertoire, CD4 or CD8, contained the clonotype at higher abundance. TCRdb handled the public reads itself, with Q25 trimming in fastp and clone calling in MiXCR, and kept productive beta chains. Merged by CDR3 protein, the rows form single entries marked with the most common genes and DNA. Clone size and V and J calls follow TCRdb, not the original study. In this sample the table shows about 120,000 distinct CDR3 sequences, about 7.2% of which occur a single time. The ten largest clones represent over 2.5% of the sample.

Explained via the paper, the treatment or condition label denotes: live attenuated yellow fever vaccine strain. A standard Ficoll-Paque protocol was used to isolate PBMCs from peripheral blood. Dynabeads CD4 and CD8 positive selection kits were used to isolate the CD4 and CD8 T-cell fractions. TriZol was used to extract RNA from bulk PBMCs, from CD4 and CD8 fractions, and from dextramer-positive and dextramer-negative fractions. About this clonotype: Its antigen is currently not known. No much larger clone is present one base from it, and per-base qualities are unavailable.

The sequence was obtained from a man aged 18 to 35 who received the YFV17D yellow fever vaccine. Recombination connected TRBV5-1 to TRBJ2-1; 9 of the junction bases match TRBD1. The starting material was CD4+ T cells sorted from PBMCs, obtained around 45 days after the first yellow fever vaccination. The CDR3 loop reads CASTLGQGENDEQFF. The DNA sequence follows: TGCGCCAGCACACTGGGACAGGGCGAAAATGATGAGCAGTTCTTC.